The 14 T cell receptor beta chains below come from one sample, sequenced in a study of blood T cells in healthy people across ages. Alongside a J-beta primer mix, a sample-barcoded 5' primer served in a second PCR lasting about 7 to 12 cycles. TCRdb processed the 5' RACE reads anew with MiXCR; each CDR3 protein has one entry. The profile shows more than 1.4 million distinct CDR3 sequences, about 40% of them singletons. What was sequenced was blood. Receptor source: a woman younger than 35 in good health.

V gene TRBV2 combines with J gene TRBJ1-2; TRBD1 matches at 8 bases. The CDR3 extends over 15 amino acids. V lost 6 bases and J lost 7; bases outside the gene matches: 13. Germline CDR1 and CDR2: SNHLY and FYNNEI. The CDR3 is CASRGSGQVLRGYTF. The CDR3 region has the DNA TGTGCCAGCAGAGGTTCGGGACAGGTGTTGCGTGGCTACACCTTC. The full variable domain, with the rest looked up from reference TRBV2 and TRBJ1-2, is EPEVTQTPSHQVTQMGQEVILRCVPISNHLYFYWYRQILGQKVEFLVSFYNNEISEKSEIFDDQFSVERPDGSNFTLKIRSTKLEDSAMYFCASRGSGQVLRGYTFGSGTRLTVV.

The CDR3 DNA reads TGCGCCAGCAGCCTCCCGGGACAAGCGAACACTGAAGCTTTCTTT. This codes for CASSLPGQANTEAFF. This chain joins TRBV5-1 and TRBJ1-1, with a possible D match to TRBD1 (6 bases). Germline assignment: CDR1 SGHRS and CDR2 YFSETQ. CDR3 length equals 15 residues. Trimming shortened V by 4 bases and J by 1 base, and 14 bases separated the two germline ends.

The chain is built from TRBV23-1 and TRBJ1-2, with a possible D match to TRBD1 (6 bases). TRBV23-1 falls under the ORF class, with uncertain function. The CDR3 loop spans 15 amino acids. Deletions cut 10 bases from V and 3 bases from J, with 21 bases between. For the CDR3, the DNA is TGCGCCACCCTTCGGACAGACAACTTTGACTATGGCTACACCTTC. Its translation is CATLRTDNFDYGYTF.

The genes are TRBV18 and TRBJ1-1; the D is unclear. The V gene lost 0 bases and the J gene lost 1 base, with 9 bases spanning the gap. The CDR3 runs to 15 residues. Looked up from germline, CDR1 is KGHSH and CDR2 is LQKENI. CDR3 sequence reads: CASSPPGSRNTEAFF. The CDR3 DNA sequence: TGTGCCAGCTCACCACCGGGGTCCAGGAACACTGAAGCTTTCTTT.

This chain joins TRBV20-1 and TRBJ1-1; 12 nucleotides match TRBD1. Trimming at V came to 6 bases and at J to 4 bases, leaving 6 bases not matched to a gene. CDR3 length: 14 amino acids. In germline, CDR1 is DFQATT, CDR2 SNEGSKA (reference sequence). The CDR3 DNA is TGCAGTGCGAACCGGGACAGGGGGCTCACTGAAGCTTTCTTT. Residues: CSANRDRGLTEAFF.

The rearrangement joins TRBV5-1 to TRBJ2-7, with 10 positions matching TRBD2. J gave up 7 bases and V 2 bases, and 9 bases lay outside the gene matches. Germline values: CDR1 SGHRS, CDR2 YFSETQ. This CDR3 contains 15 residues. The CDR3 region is CASSLAGGPSEEQYF. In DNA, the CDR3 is TGCGCCAGCAGCTTAGCGGGAGGGCCCTCGGAGGAGCAGTACTTC.

The DNA of the CDR3 is TGTGCCAGTAGATATTCGACAGGACTCCAAGAGACCCAGTACTTC. This gives the protein CASRYSTGLQETQYF. This sequence joins TRBV19 and TRBJ2-5, with TRBD1 as a possible D gene (6 bases). With 6 bases removed from V and 1 base from J, the gap between germline ends came to 15 bases. Germline assignment: CDR1 LNHDA and CDR2 SQIVND (reference sequence). CDR3 length: 15 residues. The full variable domain, completed using reference TRBV19 and TRBJ2-5, is DGGITQSPKYLFRKEGQNVTLSCEQNLNHDAMYWYRQDPGQGLRLIYYSQIVNDFQKGDIAEGYSVSREKKESFPLTVTSAQKNPTAFYLCASRYSTGLQETQYFGPGTRLLVL.

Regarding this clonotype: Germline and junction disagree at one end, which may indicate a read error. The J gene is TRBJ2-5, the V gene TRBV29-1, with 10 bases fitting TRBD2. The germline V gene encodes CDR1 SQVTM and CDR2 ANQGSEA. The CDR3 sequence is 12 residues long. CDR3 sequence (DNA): TGCTGCGTCTCTAGCGGGGGTGAGACCCAGTACTTC. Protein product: CCVSSGGETQYF.

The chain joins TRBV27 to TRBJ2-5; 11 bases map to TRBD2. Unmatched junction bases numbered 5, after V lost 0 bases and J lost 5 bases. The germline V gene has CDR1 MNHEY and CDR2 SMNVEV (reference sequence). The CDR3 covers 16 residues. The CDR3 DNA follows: TGTGCCAGCAGTTTATCAGAAGGACTAGCGGGTGAGACCCAGTACTTC. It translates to CASSLSEGLAGETQYF.

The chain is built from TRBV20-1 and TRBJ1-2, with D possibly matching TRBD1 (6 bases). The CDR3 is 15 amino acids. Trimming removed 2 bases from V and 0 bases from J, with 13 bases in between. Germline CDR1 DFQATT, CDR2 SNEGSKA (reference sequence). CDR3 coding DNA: TGCAGTGCTAGATCCACGGACAGTCCTAACTATGGCTACACCTTC. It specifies CSARSTDSPNYGYTF.

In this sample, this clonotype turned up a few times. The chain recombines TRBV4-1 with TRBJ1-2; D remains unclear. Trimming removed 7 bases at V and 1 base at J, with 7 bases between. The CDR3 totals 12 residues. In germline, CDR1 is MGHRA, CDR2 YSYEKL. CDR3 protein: CASNDLNYGYTF. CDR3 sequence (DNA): TGCGCCAGCAACGACCTTAACTATGGCTACACCTTC.

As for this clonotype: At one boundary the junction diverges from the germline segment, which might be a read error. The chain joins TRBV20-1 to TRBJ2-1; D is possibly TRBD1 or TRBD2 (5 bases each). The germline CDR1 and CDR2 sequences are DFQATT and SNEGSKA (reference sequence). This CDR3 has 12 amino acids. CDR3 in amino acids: CGGRSSCNEQFF. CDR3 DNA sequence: TGCGGGGGACGGAGCTCCTGCAATGAGCAGTTCTTC.

The CDR3 region has the DNA TGTGCTACCTCCATTGGACAACGGGAGACCCAGTACTTC. It is translated as CATSIGQRETQYF. The V call is TRBV2, the J call TRBJ2-5; D possibly corresponds to TRBD1 (5 bases). Germline assignment: CDR1 SNHLY and CDR2 FYNNEI. The CDR3 consists of 13 residues.

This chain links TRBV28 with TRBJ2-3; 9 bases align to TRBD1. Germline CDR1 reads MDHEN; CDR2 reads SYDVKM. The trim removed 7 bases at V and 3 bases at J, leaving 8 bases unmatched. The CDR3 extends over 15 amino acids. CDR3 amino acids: CASKIQGARTDTQYF. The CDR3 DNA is TGTGCCAGCAAGATACAGGGGGCGCGAACAGATACGCAGTATTTT.